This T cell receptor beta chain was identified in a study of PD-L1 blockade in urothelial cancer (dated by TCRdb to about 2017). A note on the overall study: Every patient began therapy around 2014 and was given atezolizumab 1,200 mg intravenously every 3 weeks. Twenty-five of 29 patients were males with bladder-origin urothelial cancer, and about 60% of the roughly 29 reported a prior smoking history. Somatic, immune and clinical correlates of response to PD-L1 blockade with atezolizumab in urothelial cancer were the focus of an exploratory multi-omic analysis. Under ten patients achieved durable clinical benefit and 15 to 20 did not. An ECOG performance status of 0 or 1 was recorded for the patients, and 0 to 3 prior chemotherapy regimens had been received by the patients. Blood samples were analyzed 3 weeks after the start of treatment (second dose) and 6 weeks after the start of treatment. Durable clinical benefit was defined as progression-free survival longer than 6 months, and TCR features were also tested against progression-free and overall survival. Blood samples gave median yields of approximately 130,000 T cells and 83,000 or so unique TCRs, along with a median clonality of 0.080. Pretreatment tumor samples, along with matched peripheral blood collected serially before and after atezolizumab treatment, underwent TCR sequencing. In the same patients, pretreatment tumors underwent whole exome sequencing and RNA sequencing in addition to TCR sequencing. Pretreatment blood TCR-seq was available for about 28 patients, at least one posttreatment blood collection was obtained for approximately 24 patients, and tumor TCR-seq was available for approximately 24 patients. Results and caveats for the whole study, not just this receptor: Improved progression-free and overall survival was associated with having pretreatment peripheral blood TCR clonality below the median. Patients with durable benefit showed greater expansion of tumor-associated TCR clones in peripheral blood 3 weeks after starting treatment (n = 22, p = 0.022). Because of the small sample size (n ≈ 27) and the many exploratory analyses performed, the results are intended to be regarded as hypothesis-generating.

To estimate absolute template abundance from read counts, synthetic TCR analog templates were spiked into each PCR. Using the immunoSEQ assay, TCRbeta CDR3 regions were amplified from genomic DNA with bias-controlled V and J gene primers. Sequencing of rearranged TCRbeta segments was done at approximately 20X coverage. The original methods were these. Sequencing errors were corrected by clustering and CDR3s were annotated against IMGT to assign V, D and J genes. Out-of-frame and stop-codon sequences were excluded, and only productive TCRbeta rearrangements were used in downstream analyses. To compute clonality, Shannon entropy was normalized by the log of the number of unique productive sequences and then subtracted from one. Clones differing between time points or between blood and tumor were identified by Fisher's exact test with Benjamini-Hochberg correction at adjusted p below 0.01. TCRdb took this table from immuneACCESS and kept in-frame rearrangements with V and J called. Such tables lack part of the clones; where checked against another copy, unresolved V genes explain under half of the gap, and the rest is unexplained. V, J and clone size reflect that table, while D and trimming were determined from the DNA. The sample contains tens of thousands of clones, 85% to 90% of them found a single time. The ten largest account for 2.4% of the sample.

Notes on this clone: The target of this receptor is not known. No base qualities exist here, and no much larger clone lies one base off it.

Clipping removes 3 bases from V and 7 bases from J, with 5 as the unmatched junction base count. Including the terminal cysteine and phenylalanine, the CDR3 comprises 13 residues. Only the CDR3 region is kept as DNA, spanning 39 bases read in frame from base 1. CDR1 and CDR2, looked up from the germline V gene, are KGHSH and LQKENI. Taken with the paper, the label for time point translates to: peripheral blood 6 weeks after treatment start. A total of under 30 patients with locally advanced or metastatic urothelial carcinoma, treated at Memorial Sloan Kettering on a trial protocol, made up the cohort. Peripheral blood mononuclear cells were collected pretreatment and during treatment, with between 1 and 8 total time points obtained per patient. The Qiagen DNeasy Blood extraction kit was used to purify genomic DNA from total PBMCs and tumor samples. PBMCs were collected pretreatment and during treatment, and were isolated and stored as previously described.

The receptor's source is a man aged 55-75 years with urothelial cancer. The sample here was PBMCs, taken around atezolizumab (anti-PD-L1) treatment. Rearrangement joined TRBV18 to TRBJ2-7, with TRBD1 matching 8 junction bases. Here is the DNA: TGTGCCAGCTCACCCGGACAGGGTTGGGAGCAGTACTTC. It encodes CASSPGQGWEQYF.